The entry below describes one T cell receptor (beta chain). Its antigen is not known. This sample was taken from a study of T cell responses to AZD1222 COVID-19 vaccine. Study outcomes and limitations: CD4 TCRs associated with vaccination spanned spike, dominating at 160-218 and 743-854. Of the AZD1222 recipients, only 5 or 6 were seropositive at baseline. An increase in Spike-specific TCR breadth and depth was observed after two AZD1222 doses. Donor demographics were predominantly white British with a female majority; clonal diversity may be underestimated.

The V and J ends lost 5 bases and 7 bases respectively, with 18 bases between them. The CDR3 spans 15 residues. Looked up from germline, CDR1 is LNHDA and CDR2 is SQIVND (reference sequence). TCRdb keeps only in-frame clones here, not all; method: immunoSEQ multiplex PCR. The repertoire has around 100,000 clones, around 88% of them found once; the top ten carry around 6%. The material sequenced was peripheral blood, taken 28 days after the second AZD1222 dose. The origin of this receptor is an adult who received the AZD1222 COVID-19 vaccine. The chain links TRBV19 to TRBJ1-5, with D perhaps matching TRBD1 (6 bases). Here the CDR3 DNA reads TGTGCCAGTAGTCGGCCTTGGACAACAGGGCAGCCCCAGCATTTT. This encodes CASSRPWTTGQPQHF.